Below are 26 T cell receptor beta chains sequenced from a single sample in a study of cytomegalovirus exposure and HLA in healthy donors. Generated by immunoSEQ multiplex PCR, the TCRdb table keeps only in-frame clones and is missing some. The sample records tens of thousands of clones, around 90% being singletons. Sequences were obtained from PBMCs. The receptors stem from a woman under 30 in good health and CMV-seropositive.

This clone has more than one count but fewer than ten. V usage is TRBV6-4 and J usage is TRBJ2-1; D uncertain. Germline V gene sequence: CDR1 MRHNA, CDR2 SNTAGT. The V gene lost 1 base and the J gene lost 5 bases, with 3 bases spanning the gap. The CDR3 covers 12 residues. CDR3 DNA: TGTGCCAGCAGTGACTACAACAATGAGCAGTTCTTC. It specifies CASSDYNNEQFF.

The V call is TRBV7-2, the J call TRBJ2-7; 8 bases align to TRBD2. The CDR3 spans 15 residues. Trimming took 0 bases from V and 2 from J; bases not matched to a gene: 3. Germline CDR1 SGHTA, CDR2 FQGNSA. CDR3 in DNA: TGTGCCAGCAGCTTAGCGGGCGGGGGGACCTACGAGCAGTACTTC. Translation gives CASSLAGGGTYEQYF.

The chain is built from TRBV11-1 and TRBJ2-5; no clear D gene. Trimming pared 5 bases from V and 4 bases from J, leaving 5 bases between. The CDR3 has 11 amino acids. CDR1 and CDR2 (germline): SGHAT, FQDESV (reference sequence). DNA of the CDR3: TGTGCCAGCAGCCGCGGAGAGACCCAGTACTTC. Protein sequence: CASSRGETQYF.

The count of this clone is one. V and J are TRBV6-1 and TRBJ2-2; 7 bases are shared with TRBD1. From germline, CDR1 is MNHNS and CDR2 SASEGT. V trimming: 6 bases; J trimming: 5 bases; junction bases outside the gene matches: 6. The CDR3 totals 14 residues. The CDR3 sequence is CASSTNRGTGELFF. CDR3 bases: TGTGCCAGCAGCACGAACAGGGGTACCGGGGAGCTGTTTTTT.

As regards this clone: In the same sample, other DNA sequences code for this CDR3. The chain links TRBV30 to TRBJ1-5, with D possibly being TRBD1 (6 bases). V lost 0 bases and J 4 bases, leaving 7 bases between the germline ends. The CDR3 covers 13 residues. CDR1 GTSNPN and CDR2 SVGIG come from the germline V gene (reference sequence). The CDR3 here is CAWSVQGNQPQHF. CDR3 coding DNA: TGTGCCTGGAGTGTGCAGGGGAATCAGCCCCAGCATTTT.

The chain joins TRBV29-1 to TRBJ2-5; TRBD1 matches at 9 bases. J lost 3 bases, V lost 2 bases, and 4 bases had no gene match. CDR1 is SQVTM and CDR2 is ANQGSEA in the germline V gene. The CDR3 is 14 amino acids. The CDR3 bases are TGCAGCGTTGAACCCGGACAGGGGAAAGAGACCCAGTACTTC. Amino acids: CSVEPGQGKETQYF.

This chain uses TRBV7-9 with TRBJ2-5; TRBD2 agrees at 9 bases. With 4 bases clipped from V and 5 bases from J, the junction kept 11 bases outside the gene matches. CDR1 and CDR2 from the germline V gene are SEHNR and FQNEAQ (reference sequence). This CDR3 region has 16 residues. CDR3 nucleotides: TGTGCCAGCAGCTCTGGACTAGCGATTAGGGCGGAGACCCAGTACTTC. Its translation: CASSSGLAIRAETQYF.

The chain links TRBV25-1 to TRBJ2-2; no clear D gene. The V end lost 7 bases, the J end lost 3 bases, and 9 bases lay between the germline ends. There are 13 residues in the CDR3. Per germline, CDR1 MGHDK and CDR2 SYGVNS. The CDR3 is CASTAVDTGELFF. Written as DNA, the CDR3 is TGTGCCAGCACGGCGGTTGACACCGGGGAGCTGTTTTTT.

Only one count was recorded for this clone. V is TRBV7-2 and J is TRBJ2-7, with 7 bases lining up with TRBD2. CDR3 length equals 15 residues. Trimming at V came to 2 bases and at J to 2 bases, leaving 6 bases not matched to a gene. Germline V CDR1 and CDR2: SGHTA, FQGNSA. The CDR3 reads CASSLNGRGTYEQYF. The CDR3 DNA is TGTGCCAGCAGCTTAAATGGGCGGGGGACCTACGAGCAGTACTTC.

The rearrangement uses TRBV11-1 and TRBJ1-2; D gene ambiguous. The length of the CDR3 is 11 residues. V gave up 10 bases and J gave up 4 bases, with 10 bases separating them. The germline V gene encodes CDR1 SGHAT and CDR2 FQDESV (reference sequence). CDR3 nucleotide sequence: TGTGCCACCTCGGACTCCTATGGCTACACCTTC. This translates into CATSDSYGYTF.

The V call is TRBV7-8, the J call TRBJ1-6, with D uncertain. CDR1 and CDR2 (germline): SGHVS, FQNEAQ. The CDR3 contains 14 residues. V was pared by 5 bases and J by 7 bases, with 12 bases between. CDR3 DNA: TGTGCCAGCAGCCTGAGTGGGGAGAATTCACCCCTCCACTTT. This codes for CASSLSGENSPLHF.

This clone came up a few times. The gene calls are TRBV28 and TRBJ2-2; 7 nucleotides line up with TRBD1. CDR3 length: 14 residues. With 7 bases clipped from V and 7 bases from J, the junction kept 9 bases outside the gene matches. CDR1 is MDHEN, CDR2 SYDVKM, per germline. The CDR3 is CASKGAREVGELFF. Written as DNA, the CDR3 is TGTGCCAGCAAGGGGGCCAGGGAAGTCGGGGAGCTGTTTTTT.

V is TRBV4-3 and J is TRBJ2-1, with 12 bases that match TRBD2. Trimming took 5 bases from V and 4 from J; bases not matched to a gene: 6. CDR1 is LGHNA and CDR2 is YSLEER in the germline V gene. The CDR3 is 16 residues long. Here the CDR3 reads CASSARTSGDYNEQFF. DNA for the CDR3: TGCGCCAGCAGCGCCCGGACTAGCGGGGATTACAATGAGCAGTTCTTC.

The rearrangement joins TRBV9 to TRBJ2-3; TRBD1 agrees at 7 bases. The CDR3 consists of 14 residues. In germline, CDR1 is SGDLS, CDR2 YYNGEE. V trimming: 0 bases; J trimming: 3 bases; junction bases outside the gene matches: 1. The CDR3 nucleotides are TGTGCCAGCAGCGTAGCCAGGGGGACAGATACGCAGTATTTT. Translation gives CASSVARGTDTQYF.

The CDR3: CASSGRQGLFYGYTF. The CDR3 DNA reads as TGTGCCAGCAGCGGAAGACAGGGTCTTTTCTATGGCTACACCTTC. This chain connects TRBV16 to TRBJ1-2; TRBD1 matches at 7 bases. CDR1 is KGHSY and CDR2 is FQNENV in the germline V gene. V lost 5 bases to trimming and J lost 4 bases; unmatched junction nucleotides: 10. The CDR3 length is 15 residues.

The chain carries TRBV7-2 and TRBJ1-5, with TRBD1 matching over 9 bases. V trimming: 1 base; J trimming: 5 bases; junction bases outside the gene matches: 3. This CDR3 region has 15 residues. CDR1 and CDR2 (germline): SGHTA, FQGNSA. The CDR3 protein is CASSLGTGDYQPQHF. Here the CDR3 DNA reads TGTGCCAGCAGCTTAGGGACAGGGGATTATCAGCCCCAGCATTTT.

The chain combines TRBV6-6 with TRBJ2-7; 10 bases align to TRBD1. The CDR3 contains 15 residues. Germline CDR1 reads MNHNY; CDR2 reads SVGAGI (reference sequence). V lost 6 bases and J lost 1; bases outside the gene matches: 6. The CDR3 bases are TGTGCCAGCAGCGGACCGGGACAGGGGTCCTACGAGCAGTACTTC. Translation: CASSGPGQGSYEQYF.

V gene TRBV5-4 combines with J gene TRBJ1-1; D might be TRBD1 (6 bases). CDR1 SGHNT and CDR2 YYREEE come from the germline V gene (reference sequence). The CDR3 is made up of 14 amino acids. The V end lost 5 bases, the J end lost 2 bases, and 13 bases lay between the germline ends. The CDR3 loop reads CASRKTGINTEAFF. The CDR3 nucleotides are TGTGCCAGCAGGAAAACAGGGATAAACACTGAAGCTTTCTTT.

This chain connects TRBV11-2 to TRBJ2-2, with 7 bases lining up with TRBD1. Germline V gene data show CDR1 as SGHAT and CDR2 as FQNNGV. CDR3 length: 15 amino acids. Losses at the gene ends were 5 bases for V and 4 bases for J; bases not matched to a gene: 7. The DNA of the CDR3 is TGTGCCAGCAGCCGACAGGGTTCTTTCACCGGGGAGCTGTTTTTT. Its translation: CASSRQGSFTGELFF.

The rearrangement links TRBV19 to TRBJ1-1; 7 positions agree with TRBD1. Germline CDR1 is LNHDA and CDR2 is SQIVND (reference sequence). The CDR3 extends over 15 amino acids. V lost 1 base, J lost 3 bases, and 5 bases stayed unmatched. The CDR3 sequence is CASSIVDRVHTEAFF. CDR3 sequence (DNA): TGTGCCAGTAGTATAGTTGACAGGGTGCACACTGAAGCTTTCTTT. The full variable domain, with the rest looked up from reference TRBV19 and TRBJ1-1, is DGGITQSPKYLFRKEGQNVTLSCEQNLNHDAMYWYRQDPGQGLRLIYYSQIVNDFQKGDIAEGYSVSREKKESFPLTVTSAQKNPTAFYLCASSIVDRVHTEAFFGQGTRLTVV.

The CDR3 region is CASRLGDGYTF. The CDR3 DNA follows: TGTGCCAGTAGACTGGGAGATGGCTACACCTTC. The genes are TRBV19 and TRBJ1-2, with unresolved D. Between the trimmed V and J ends, which lost 6 bases and 6 bases, there was a span of 8 bases. Germline CDR1 reads LNHDA; CDR2 reads SQIVND (reference sequence). The CDR3 extends over 11 amino acids.

The chain links TRBV4-3 to TRBJ2-7; D is unclear. The CDR3 contains 14 residues. The V gene's germline CDR1 is LGHNA and CDR2 YSLEER. The V end lost 4 bases, the J end lost 5 bases, and 15 bases lay between the germline ends. CDR3 sequence: CASSLRAGENEQYF. CDR3 coding DNA: TGCGCCAGCAGCCTCCGTGCAGGCGAAAACGAGCAGTACTTC.

The chain links TRBV4-1 to TRBJ1-3; TRBD1 might be the D (6 bases). This CDR3 spans 14 amino acids. V shed 6 bases and J shed 4 bases, with 13 bases lying between them. Germline loops: CDR1 MGHRA, CDR2 YSYEKL. The CDR3 DNA is TGCGCCAGCAGTCAACAGGGATTCGGAAACACCATATATTTT. Its translation is CASSQQGFGNTIYF.

This clone was recorded once. The chain has TRBV6-1 and TRBJ1-5, with D possibly being TRBD1 (5 bases). Per germline, CDR1 MNHNS and CDR2 SASEGT. Trimming cost V 5 bases and J 11 bases, with 16 bases left between them. This CDR3 is built from 13 residues. As DNA, the CDR3 is TGTGCCAGCAGTTCCGGGACTGTGTCGACCCAGCATTTT. This gives the protein CASSSGTVSTQHF.

The chain combines TRBV4-3 with TRBJ2-5; 8 nucleotides align to TRBD1. The J segment lost 5 bases and the V segment lost 4 bases, leaving 6 bases of the junction unmatched. The V gene's germline CDR1 is LGHNA and CDR2 YSLEER. The CDR3 runs 14 residues. CDR3 coding DNA: TGCGCCAGCAGCCCCGGACAGGGACGGGAGACCCAGTACTTC. Its translation is CASSPGQGRETQYF.

This chain connects TRBV9 to TRBJ1-2, with D unclear. CDR1 is SGDLS, CDR2 YYNGEE, per germline. V was shortened by 0 bases and J by 0 bases, with 18 bases between the two germline ends. The CDR3 spans 18 residues. The CDR3 sequence: CASSVDPGSGRTNYGYTF. CDR3 DNA sequence: TGTGCCAGCAGCGTAGACCCGGGAAGCGGTCGGACTAACTATGGCTACACCTTC.